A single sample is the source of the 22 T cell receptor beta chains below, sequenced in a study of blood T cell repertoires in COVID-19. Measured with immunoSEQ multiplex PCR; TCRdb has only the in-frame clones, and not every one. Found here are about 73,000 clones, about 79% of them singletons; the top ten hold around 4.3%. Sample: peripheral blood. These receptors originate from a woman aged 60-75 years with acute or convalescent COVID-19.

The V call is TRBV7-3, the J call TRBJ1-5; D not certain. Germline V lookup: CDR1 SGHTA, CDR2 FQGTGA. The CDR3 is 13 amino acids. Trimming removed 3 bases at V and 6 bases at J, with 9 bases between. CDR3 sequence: CASSLDAGQPQHF. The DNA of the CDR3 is TGTGCCAGCAGCTTGGATGCGGGTCAGCCCCAGCATTTT.

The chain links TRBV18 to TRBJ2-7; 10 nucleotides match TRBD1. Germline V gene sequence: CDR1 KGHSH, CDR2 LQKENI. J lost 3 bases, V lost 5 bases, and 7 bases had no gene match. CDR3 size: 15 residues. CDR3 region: CASSTSRDRGYEQYF. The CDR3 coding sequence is TGTGCCAGCTCAACAAGCCGGGACAGGGGCTACGAGCAGTACTTC.

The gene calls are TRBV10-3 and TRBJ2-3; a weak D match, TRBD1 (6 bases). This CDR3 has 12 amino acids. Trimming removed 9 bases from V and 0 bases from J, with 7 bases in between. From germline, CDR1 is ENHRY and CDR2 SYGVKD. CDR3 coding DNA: TGTGCCATAGGACAGAGCACAGATACGCAGTATTTT. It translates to CAIGQSTDTQYF.

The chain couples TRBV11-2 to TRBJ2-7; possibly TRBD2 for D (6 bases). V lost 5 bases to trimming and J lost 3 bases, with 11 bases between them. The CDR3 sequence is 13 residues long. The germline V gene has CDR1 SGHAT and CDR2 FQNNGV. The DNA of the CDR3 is TGTGCCAGCAGCCGACCCGGGGGCTACGAGCAGTACTTC. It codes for CASSRPGGYEQYF.

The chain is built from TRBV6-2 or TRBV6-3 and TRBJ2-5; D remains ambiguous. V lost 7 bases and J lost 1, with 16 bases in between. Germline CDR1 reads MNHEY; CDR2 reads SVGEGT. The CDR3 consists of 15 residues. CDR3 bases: TGTGCCAGCAACCCAAGCCATCTCGTCCAAGAGACCCAGTACTTC. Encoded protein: CASNPSHLVQETQYF.

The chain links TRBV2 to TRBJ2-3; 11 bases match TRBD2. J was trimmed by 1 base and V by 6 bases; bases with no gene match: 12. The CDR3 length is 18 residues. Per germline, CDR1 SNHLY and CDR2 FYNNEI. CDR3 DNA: TGTGCCAGCAGGTCGGGACTAGCGGTGGGCGGGGGCACAGATACGCAGTATTTT. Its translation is CASRSGLAVGGGTDTQYF.

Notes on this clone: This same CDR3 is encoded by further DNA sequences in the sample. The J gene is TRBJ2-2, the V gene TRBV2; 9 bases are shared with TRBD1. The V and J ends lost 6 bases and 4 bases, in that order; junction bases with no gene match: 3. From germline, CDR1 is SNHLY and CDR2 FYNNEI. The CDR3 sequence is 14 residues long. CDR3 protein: CASRGQGGTGELFF. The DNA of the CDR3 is TGTGCCAGCAGGGGACAGGGCGGCACCGGGGAGCTGTTTTTT.

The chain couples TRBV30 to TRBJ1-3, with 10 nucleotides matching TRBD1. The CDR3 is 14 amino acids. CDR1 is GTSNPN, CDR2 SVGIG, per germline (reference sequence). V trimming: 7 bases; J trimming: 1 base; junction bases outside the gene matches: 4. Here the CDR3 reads CALGQGFSGNTIYF. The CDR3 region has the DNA TGTGCCTTGGGACAGGGGTTTTCTGGAAACACCATATATTTT.

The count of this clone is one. CDR3 nucleotides: TGCAGTGCTAGTTCGGACAGGGAAAAGAACTATGGCTACACCTTC. It yields the protein CSASSDREKNYGYTF. The gene calls are TRBV20-1 and TRBJ1-2, with TRBD1 matching 8 bases. Trimming took 3 bases from V and 2 from J; bases not matched to a gene: 8. Germline lookup yields CDR1 DFQATT and CDR2 SNEGSKA (reference sequence). The CDR3 loop spans 15 amino acids.

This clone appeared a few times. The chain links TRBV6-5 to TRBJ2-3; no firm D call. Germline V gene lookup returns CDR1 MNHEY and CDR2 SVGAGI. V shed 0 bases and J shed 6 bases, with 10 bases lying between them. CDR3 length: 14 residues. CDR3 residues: CASSYSLAEDTQYF. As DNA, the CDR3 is TGTGCCAGCAGTTACTCTCTTGCGGAGGATACGCAGTATTTT.

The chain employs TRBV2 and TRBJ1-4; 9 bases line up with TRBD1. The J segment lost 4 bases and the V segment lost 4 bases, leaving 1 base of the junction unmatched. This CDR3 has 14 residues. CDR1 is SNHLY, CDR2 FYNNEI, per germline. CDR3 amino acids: CASSVGQGNEKLFF. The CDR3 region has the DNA TGTGCCAGCAGTGTGGGACAGGGTAATGAAAAACTGTTTTTT.

The CDR3 spells CASSLGDRDYGYTF. CDR3 DNA: TGTGCCAGCAGCTTGGGGGACAGGGACTATGGCTACACCTTC. V gene TRBV5-6 combines with J gene TRBJ1-2; TRBD1 matches 9 bases. The V and J ends lost 0 bases and 3 bases, in that order; junction bases with no gene match: 0. The length of the CDR3 is 14 residues. The germline V gene has CDR1 SGHDT and CDR2 YYEEEE.

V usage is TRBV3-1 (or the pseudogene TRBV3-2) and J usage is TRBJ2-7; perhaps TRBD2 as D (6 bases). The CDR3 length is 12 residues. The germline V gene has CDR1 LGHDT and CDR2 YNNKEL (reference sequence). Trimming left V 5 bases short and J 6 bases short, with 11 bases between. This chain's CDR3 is CASSYTSREQYF. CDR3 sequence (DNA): TGTGCCAGCAGCTATACTAGCCGCGAGCAGTACTTC.

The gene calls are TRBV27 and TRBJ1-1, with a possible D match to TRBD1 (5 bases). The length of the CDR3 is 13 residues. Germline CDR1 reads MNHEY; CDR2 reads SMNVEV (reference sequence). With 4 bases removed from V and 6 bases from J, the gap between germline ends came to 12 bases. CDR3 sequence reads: CASSYVQGSEAFF. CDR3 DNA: TGTGCCAGCAGTTATGTGCAGGGTTCTGAAGCTTTCTTT.

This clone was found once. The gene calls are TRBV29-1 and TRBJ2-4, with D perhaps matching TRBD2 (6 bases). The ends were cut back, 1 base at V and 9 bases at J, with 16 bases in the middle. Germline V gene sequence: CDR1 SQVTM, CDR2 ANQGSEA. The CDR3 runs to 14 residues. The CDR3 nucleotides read TGCAGCGTTGAAGCCGGTGAGGGACTCCTCATTCAGTACTTC. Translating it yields CSVEAGEGLLIQYF. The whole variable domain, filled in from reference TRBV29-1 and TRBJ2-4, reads SAVISQKPSRDICQRGTSLTIQCQVDSQVTMMFWYRQQPGQSLTLIATANQGSEATYESGFVIDKFPISRPNLTFSTLTVSNMSPEDSSIYLCSVEAGEGLLIQYFGAGTRLSVL.

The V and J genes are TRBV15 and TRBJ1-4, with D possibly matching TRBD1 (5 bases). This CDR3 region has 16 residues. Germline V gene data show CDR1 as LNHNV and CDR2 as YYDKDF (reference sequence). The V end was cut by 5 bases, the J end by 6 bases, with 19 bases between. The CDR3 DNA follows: TGTGCCACCAGCGCACGCAGGGTAGGGTTGGATGAAAAACTGTTTTTT. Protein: CATSARRVGLDEKLFF.

CDR3 residues: CASSTSGRGGEQFF. The CDR3 region has the DNA TGTGCCAGCAGTACTAGCGGGAGGGGGGGTGAGCAGTTCTTC. The chain has TRBV27 and TRBJ2-1; 13 nucleotides agree with TRBD2. The CDR3 is 14 amino acids. Germline lookup yields CDR1 MNHEY and CDR2 SMNVEV (reference sequence). V trimming: 5 bases; J trimming: 9 bases; junction bases outside the gene matches: 4.

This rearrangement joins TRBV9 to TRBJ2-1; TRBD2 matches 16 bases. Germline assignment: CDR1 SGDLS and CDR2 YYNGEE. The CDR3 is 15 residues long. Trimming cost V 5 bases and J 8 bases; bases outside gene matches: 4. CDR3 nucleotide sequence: TGTGCCAGCAGTGCCGGGACTAGCGGGAGGGATGAGCAGTTCTTC. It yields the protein CASSAGTSGRDEQFF. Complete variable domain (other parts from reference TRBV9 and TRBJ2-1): DSGVTQTPKHLITATGQRVTLRCSPRSGDLSVYWYQQSLDQGLQFLIQYYNGEERAKGNILERFSAQQFPDLHSELNLSSLELGDSALYFCASSAGTSGRDEQFFGPGTRLTVL.

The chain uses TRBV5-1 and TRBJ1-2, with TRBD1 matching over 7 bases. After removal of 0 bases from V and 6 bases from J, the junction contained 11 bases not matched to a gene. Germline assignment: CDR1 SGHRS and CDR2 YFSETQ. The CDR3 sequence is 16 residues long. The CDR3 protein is CASSLESRGYGNGYTF. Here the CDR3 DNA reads TGCGCCAGCAGCTTGGAGAGCAGGGGGTATGGGAATGGCTACACCTTC.

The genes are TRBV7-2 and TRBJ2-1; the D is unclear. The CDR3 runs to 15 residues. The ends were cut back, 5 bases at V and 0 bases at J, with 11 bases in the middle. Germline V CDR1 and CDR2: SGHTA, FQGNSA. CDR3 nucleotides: TGTGCCAGCAGCGCCGGGTCTATCTCCTACAATGAGCAGTTCTTC. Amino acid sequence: CASSAGSISYNEQFF.

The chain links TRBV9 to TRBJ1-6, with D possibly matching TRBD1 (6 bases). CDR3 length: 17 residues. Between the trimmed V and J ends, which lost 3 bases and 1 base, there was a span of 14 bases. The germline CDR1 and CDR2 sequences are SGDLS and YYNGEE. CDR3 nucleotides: TGTGCCAGCAGCGCAAGCGGGGGGGCATCCTATAATTCACCCCTCCACTTT. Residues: CASSASGGASYNSPLHF.

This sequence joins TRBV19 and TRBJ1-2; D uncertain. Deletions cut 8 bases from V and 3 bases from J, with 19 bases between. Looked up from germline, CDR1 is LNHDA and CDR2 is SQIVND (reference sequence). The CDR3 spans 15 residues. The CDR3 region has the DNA TGTGCCAGTCAATTACGAGGCGGCGGGGACTATGGCTACACCTTC. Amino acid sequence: CASQLRGGGDYGYTF.